One sample yielded the 13 T cell receptor beta chains listed below, sequenced in a study of PD-1 blockade in classical Hodgkin lymphoma (dated by TCRdb to about 2020). Explained via the paper, the time point label denotes: cycle 1 day 1 (C1D1), immediately before nivolumab initiation. Relapse after autologous stem cell transplantation had occurred in all trial patients, and cohorts A, B and C were distinguished by prior brentuximab vedotin exposure. CD4+ T cells were purified from thawed PBMCs by magnetic negative selection with a Miltenyi CD4+ T cell isolation kit. Library prep was done by the immunoSEQ multiplex PCR assay. In its TCRdb copy, this immuneACCESS table keeps in-frame sequences only and misses some clones. Where compared with another copy, unresolved V genes explain less than half of these, and the others have no known cause. A total of about 8,500 clones appear in this sample, 65% to 85% of them only once. The biggest ten clones account for 9.5% to 13% of the sample.

The sample here was CD4+ T cells from blood, taken at baseline. All receptors derive from a human donor with classical Hodgkin lymphoma.

The J gene is TRBJ1-6, the V gene TRBV18; TRBD1 might be the D (5 bases). Germline V lookup: CDR1 KGHSH, CDR2 LQKENI. V gave up 3 bases and J gave up 9 bases, with 9 bases separating them. This CDR3 is 13 amino acids long. The CDR3 DNA reads TGTGCCAGCTCACCCAGGGAATCTTCACCCCTCCACTTT. Protein product: CASSPRESSPLHF.

This chain joins TRBV5-1 and TRBJ2-1, with 9 bases lining up with TRBD2. Germline CDR1 SGHRS, CDR2 YFSETQ. CDR3 length: 14 amino acids. V lost 4 bases, J lost 5 bases, and 4 bases stayed unmatched. The chain's CDR3 is CASSTTSGNNEQFF. CDR3 nucleotide sequence: TGCGCCAGCAGCACGACTAGCGGAAACAATGAGCAGTTCTTC. Full variable domain (outside the CDR3, taken from reference TRBV5-1 and TRBJ2-1): KAGVTQTPRYLIKTRGQQVTLSCSPISGHRSVSWYQQTPGQGLQFLFEYFSETQRNKGNFPGRFSGRQFSNSRSEMNVSTLELGDSALYLCASSTTSGNNEQFFGPGTRLTVL.

The CDR3, as DNA: TGTGCCAGCAGCCAACTAGCGGAATTCTATAATGAGCAGTTCTTC. Protein product: CASSQLAEFYNEQFF. J is TRBJ2-1 and V is TRBV9; 8 bases line up with TRBD2. CDR1 SGDLS and CDR2 YYNGEE come from the germline V gene. The J segment lost 7 bases and the V segment lost 4 bases, leaving 10 bases of the junction unmatched. The CDR3 contains 15 residues.

The CDR3 nucleotides read TGCAGCGTGCAACCGGGACGGGACTACGAGCAGTACTTC. Translating it yields CSVQPGRDYEQYF. V is TRBV29-1 and J is TRBJ2-7; either TRBD1 or TRBD2 may fit D (5 bases each). Germline V lookup: CDR1 SQVTM, CDR2 ANQGSEA. CDR3 length: 13 amino acids. The V end was cut by 6 bases, the J end by 3 bases, with 15 bases between.

This clone occurred once. The rearrangement joins TRBV25-1 to TRBJ1-2; possible D gene TRBD1, 5 bases. The CDR3 contains 12 residues. The ends were cut back, 6 bases at V and 4 bases at J, with 9 bases in the middle. From germline, CDR1 is MGHDK and CDR2 SYGVNS. This CDR3 is CASRGPSYGYTF. The CDR3 DNA reads TGTGCCAGCAGGGGGCCAAGCTATGGCTACACCTTC.

The J gene is TRBJ2-7, the V gene TRBV29-1, with D perhaps TRBD1 (7 bases). Looked up from germline, CDR1 is SQVTM and CDR2 is ANQGSEA. The CDR3 extends over 13 amino acids. Trimming stripped 4 bases from V and 2 bases from J, with 12 bases between. Written as DNA, the CDR3 is TGCAGCGTTGTCTCAGGGGGGACCTACGAGCAGTACTTC. It specifies CSVVSGGTYEQYF.

V and J are TRBV11-2 and TRBJ2-1, with TRBD2 matching over 9 bases. With 6 bases clipped from V and 7 bases from J, the junction kept 13 bases outside the gene matches. This CDR3 region has 16 residues. Germline V lookup: CDR1 SGHAT, CDR2 FQNNGV. The CDR3 sequence is CASSRNLAGGQNEQFF. The CDR3 DNA reads TGTGCCAGCAGTCGTAATCTTGCGGGAGGGCAAAATGAGCAGTTCTTC. Looking up the rest from reference TRBV11-2 and TRBJ2-1 gives the full variable domain: EAGVAQSPRYKIIEKRQSVAFWCNPISGHATLYWYQQILGQGPKLLIQFQNNGVVDDSQLPKDRFSAERLKGVDSTLKIQPAKLEDSAVYLCASSRNLAGGQNEQFFGPGTRLTVL.

The chain recombines TRBV5-4 with TRBJ1-2, with D perhaps matching TRBD1 (6 bases). Germline CDR1 SGHNT, CDR2 YYREEE (reference sequence). The V gene lost 1 base and the J gene lost 1 base, with 11 bases spanning the gap. CDR3 length equals 15 residues. The CDR3 coding sequence is TGTGCCAGCAGCTTGTGGGGGCAGCTTAACTATGGCTACACCTTC. Residues: CASSLWGQLNYGYTF.

This clone was recorded a few times. The chain employs TRBV6-1 and TRBJ2-1; 11 bases map to TRBD2. The CDR3 is 14 residues long. The V gene end was trimmed by 6 bases and the J gene end by 7 bases; junction bases not matched to a gene: 5. From germline, CDR1 is MNHNS and CDR2 SASEGT. The chain's CDR3 is CASRSSGRQNEQFF. CDR3 coding DNA: TGTGCCAGCAGGTCTAGCGGGAGGCAAAATGAGCAGTTCTTC.

V and J are TRBV2 and TRBJ2-1; D call uncertain. The CDR3 contains 11 residues. Deletions cut 4 bases from V and 7 bases from J, with 5 bases between. Germline CDR1 and CDR2: SNHLY and FYNNEI. CDR3 bases: TGTGCCAGCAGTGTCCTAAATGAGCAGTTCTTC. This translates into CASSVLNEQFF.

The chain links TRBV4-1 to TRBJ1-3; D unresolved. CDR1 and CDR2 from the germline V gene are MGHRA and YSYEKL. This CDR3 is built from 15 residues. Trimming removed 4 bases from V and 2 bases from J, with 12 bases in between. In DNA form, the CDR3 reads TGCGCCAGCAGCCCCCGACACCTGCCTGGAAACACCATATATTTT. Translating gives CASSPRHLPGNTIYF.

CDR3 region: CASSRDSVGNTIYF. CDR3 nucleotide sequence: TGTGCCAGCAGTCGGGACAGCGTGGGAAACACCATATATTTT. J is TRBJ1-3 and V is TRBV11-2; 7 nucleotides agree with TRBD1. The CDR3 is 14 residues long. The germline V gene has CDR1 SGHAT and CDR2 FQNNGV. The ends lost 6 bases at V and 4 bases at J; junction bases unmatched: 6.

CDR3 DNA sequence: TGTGCCAGCAGTTACTCGGGGACAGGGATCTACGAGCAGTACTTC. The encoded protein is CASSYSGTGIYEQYF. The chain couples TRBV6-5 to TRBJ2-7; 9 nucleotides agree with TRBD1. Germline CDR1 and CDR2: MNHEY and SVGAGI. V shed 0 bases, J shed 3 bases, and the junction held 3 bases outside the gene matches. This CDR3 comprises 15 residues.